This TCR beta chain is from a study of response to subunit inactivated influenza vaccine. The study's findings and limits: Each seasonal influenza vaccination recruits few new T cells, the authors suggested.

This clonotype showed up many times. What it binds is unknown. Via MiXCR, TCRdb re-called the RT-PCR reads, giving one row per CDR3 protein. The sample holds about 700,000 distinct CDR3 sequences, around 14% seen once. This CDR3 is 13 amino acids long. Germline V gene data show CDR1 as SGHVS and CDR2 as FQNEAQ. The V and J ends lost 5 bases and 2 bases respectively, with 9 bases between them. The TCR originated in a middle-aged man who received an inactivated influenza vaccine. The rearrangement links TRBV7-8 to TRBJ1-1; possibly TRBD1 for D (5 bases). The specimen comprised PBMCs from blood, sampled less than 15 days before vaccination. The CDR3 reads CASSLTGNTEAFF. CDR3 coding DNA: TGTGCCAGCAGCCTAACAGGAAACACTGAAGCTTTCTTT.